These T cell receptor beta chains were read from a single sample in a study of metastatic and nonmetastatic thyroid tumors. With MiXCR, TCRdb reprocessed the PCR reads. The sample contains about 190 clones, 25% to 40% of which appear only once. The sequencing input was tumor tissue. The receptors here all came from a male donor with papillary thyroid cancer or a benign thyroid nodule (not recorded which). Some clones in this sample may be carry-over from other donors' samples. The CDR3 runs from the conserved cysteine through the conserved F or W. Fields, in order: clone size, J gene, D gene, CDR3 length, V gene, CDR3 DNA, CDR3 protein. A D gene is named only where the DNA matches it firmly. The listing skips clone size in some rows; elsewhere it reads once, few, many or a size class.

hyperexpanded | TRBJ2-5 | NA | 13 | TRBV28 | TGTGCCAGCAGGGGACGGTCTCAAGAGACCCAGTACTTC | CASRGRSQETQYF
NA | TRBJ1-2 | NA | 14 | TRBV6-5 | TGTGCCAGCAGTTACTCAGGGGGGCGCGCTGGCTACACCTTC | CASSYSGGRAGYTF
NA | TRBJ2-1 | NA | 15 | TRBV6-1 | TGTGCCAGCAGTGAATGGGGGTCAGGCTACAATGAGCAGTTCTTC | CASSEWGSGYNEQFF
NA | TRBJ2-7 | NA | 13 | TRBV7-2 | TGTGCCAGCAGAAACCCTCCGGGGGACGAGCAGTACTTC | CASRNPPGDEQYF
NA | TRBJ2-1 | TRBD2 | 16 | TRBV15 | TGTGCCACCAGCGGACCACTAGCGGGAGCCAACAATGAGCAGTTCTTC | CATSGPLAGANNEQFF
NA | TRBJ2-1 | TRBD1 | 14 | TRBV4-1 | TGCGCCAGCAGCCGGACAGGGGAGGTCAATGAGCAGTTCTTC | CASSRTGEVNEQFF
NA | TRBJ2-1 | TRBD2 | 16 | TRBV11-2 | TGTGCCAGCAGCTTAGACGGACTAGTCATATACAATGAGCAGTTCTTC | CASSLDGLVIYNEQFF
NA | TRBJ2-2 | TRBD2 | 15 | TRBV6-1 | TGTGCCAGCTTGCTCAGCGGGATTATCCCCGGGGAGCTGTTTTTT | CASLLSGIIPGELFF
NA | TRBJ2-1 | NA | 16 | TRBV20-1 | TGCAGTGCTGGGGATAAGGCCAGGGGGGACTACAATGAGCAGTTCTTC | CSAGDKARGDYNEQFF
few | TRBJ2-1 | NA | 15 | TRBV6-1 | TGTGCCAGCAGTTCGAGTCCGCCTAATTACAATGAGCAGTTCTTC | CASSSSPPNYNEQFF
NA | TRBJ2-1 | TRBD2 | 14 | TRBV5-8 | TGTGCCAGCAGCGCCGGGACTACCTACAATGAGCAGTTCTTC | CASSAGTTYNEQFF
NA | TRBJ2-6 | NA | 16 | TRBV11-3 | TGTGCCAGCAGCTTAGATGGGGAATCTGGGGCCAACGTCCTGACTTTC | CASSLDGESGANVLTF
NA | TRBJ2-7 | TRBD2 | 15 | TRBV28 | TGTGCCAGCAGTATCGGCGGGACTAGCTACGACGAGCAGTACTTC | CASSIGGTSYDEQYF
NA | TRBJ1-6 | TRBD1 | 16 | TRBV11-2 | TGTGCCAGCAGCACAGGACAGGGAGGTGGTAATTCACCCCTCCACTTT | CASSTGQGGGNSPLHF
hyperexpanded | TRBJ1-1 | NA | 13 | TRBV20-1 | TGCAGTGCCCTAAAGGAAGGGGACACTGAAGCTTTCTTT | CSALKEGDTEAFF
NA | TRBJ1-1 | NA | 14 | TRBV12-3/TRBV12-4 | TGTGCCAGCAGTCCCGGGACGGAGATCACTGAAGCTTTCTTT | CASSPGTEITEAFF
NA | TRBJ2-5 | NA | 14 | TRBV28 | TGTGCCAGCAGTTATGCGGTGGGGCGAGAGACCCAGTACTTC | CASSYAVGRETQYF
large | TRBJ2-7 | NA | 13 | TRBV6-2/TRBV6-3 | TGTGCCAGCAGTTACTCTCAGTCCTACGAGCAGTACTTC | CASSYSQSYEQYF
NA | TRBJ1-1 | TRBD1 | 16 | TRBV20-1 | TGCAGTGCTAGAGATGCAGGGGGCCCTCCCCCCGTGTCACCTTTCTTT | CSARDAGGPPPVSPFF
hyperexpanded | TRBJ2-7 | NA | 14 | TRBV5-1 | TGCGCCAGCAGCTTGTCCGTGGCGGCCTACGAGCAGTACTTC | CASSLSVAAYEQYF
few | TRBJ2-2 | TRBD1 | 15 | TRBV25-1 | TGTATCGGCAGTGAACGACAGGGGGCGGGCGGGGAGCTGTTTTTT | CIGSERQGAGGELFF
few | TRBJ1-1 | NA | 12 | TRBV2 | TGTGCCAGCAACGGGGGGTACACTGAAGCTTTCTTT | CASNGGYTEAFF
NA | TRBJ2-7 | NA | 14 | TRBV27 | TGTGCCAGCAGTCAGGGGAGGGGATACTACGAGCAGTACTTC | CASSQGRGYYEQYF
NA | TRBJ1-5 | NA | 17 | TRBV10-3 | TGTGCCACCATCAACCGTACGGGGGGACCTGGCAATCAGCCCCAGCATTTT | CATINRTGGPGNQPQHF
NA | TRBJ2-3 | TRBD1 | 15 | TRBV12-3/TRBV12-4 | TGTGCCAGCAGGTGGACAGGGGGGGCCACAGATACGCAGTATTTT | CASRWTGGATDTQYF
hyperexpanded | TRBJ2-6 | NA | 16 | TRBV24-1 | TGTGCCACCGGGCCCGAAAAGACTTCTGGGGCCAACGTCCTGACTTTC | CATGPEKTSGANVLTF
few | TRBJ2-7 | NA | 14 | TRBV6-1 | TGTGCCAGCAGACAGGGTGCCCTCTCCTACGAGCAGTACTTC | CASRQGALSYEQYF
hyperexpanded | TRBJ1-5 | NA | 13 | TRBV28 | TGTGCCAGCAGCCTCCGATCGAATCAGCCCCAGCATTTT | CASSLRSNQPQHF
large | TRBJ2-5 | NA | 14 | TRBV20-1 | TGCAGTGCTAGAGATTTGGGGGAGGTGGAGACCCAGTACTTC | CSARDLGEVETQYF
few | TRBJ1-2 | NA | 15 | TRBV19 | TGTGCCAGTAGTATCAATCAGGGGATTAACTATGGCTACACCTTC | CASSINQGINYGYTF
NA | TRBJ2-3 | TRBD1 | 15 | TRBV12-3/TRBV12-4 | TGTGCCAGCAGTTTAGCGGGACAGAACACAGATACGAAGTATTTT | CASSLAGQNTDTKYF
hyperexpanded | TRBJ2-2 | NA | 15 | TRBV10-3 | TGTGCCACCCTCCGGGCCAGGGGGGACACCGGGGAGCTGTTTTTT | CATLRARGDTGELFF
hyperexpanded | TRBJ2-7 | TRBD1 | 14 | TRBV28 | TGTGCCAGTAGATACGGAACCACAGGGGGAGAGCAGTACTTC | CASRYGTTGGEQYF
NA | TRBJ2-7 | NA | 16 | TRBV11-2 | TGTGCCAGCAGCTTAGAAGGCGGGCAGGGGTACTACGAGCAGTACTTC | CASSLEGGQGYYEQYF
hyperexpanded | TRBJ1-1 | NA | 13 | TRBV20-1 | TGCAGTGCTAGAGATCAGCCGGAGACTGAAGCTTTCTTT | CSARDQPETEAFF
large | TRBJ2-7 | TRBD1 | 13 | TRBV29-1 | TGCAGCGTCCGCGCTCCGACAGGGAACGAGCAGTACTTC | CSVRAPTGNEQYF
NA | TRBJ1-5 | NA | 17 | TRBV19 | TGTGCCAGTAGTCTAAGACCCAATTCGGGAGGGAATCAGCCCCAGCATTTT | CASSLRPNSGGNQPQHF
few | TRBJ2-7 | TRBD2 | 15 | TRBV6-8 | TGTGCCAGCAGTTACGTTTGGGGGGAGGGCCGGGAGCAGTACTTC | CASSYVWGEGREQYF
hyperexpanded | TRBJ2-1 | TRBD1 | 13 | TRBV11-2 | TGTGCCAGCAGCTTAGGGAACAGGGGCGTACAGTTCTTC | CASSLGNRGVQFF
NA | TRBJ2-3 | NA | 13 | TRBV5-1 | TGCGCCAGCAGAGGACCCGCGTTAGATACGCAGTATTTT | CASRGPALDTQYF
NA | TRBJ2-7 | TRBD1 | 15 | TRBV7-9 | TGTGCCAGCAGCCCCAGGGGGACAGTCTCCTACGAGCAGTACTTC | CASSPRGTVSYEQYF
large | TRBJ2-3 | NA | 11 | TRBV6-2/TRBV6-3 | TGTGCCACCTTAGATTTCGTCACGCAGTATTTT | CATLDFVTQYF